Presented here are 9 T cell receptor beta chains from one specimen sequenced in a study of cytomegalovirus exposure and HLA in healthy donors. Both 60 Vbeta primers and 13 Jbeta primers went into the PCR. The assay was immunoSEQ multiplex PCR, and TCRdb's table has in-frame clones only and misses some. In the table there are some 98,000 clones, approximately 71% of which are singletons. What was sequenced was PBMCs. These receptors were taken from a female donor in good health and CMV-seronegative.

In the case of this clone: One junction end does not reproduce the germline sequence, and a read error may be involved. This rearrangement joins TRBV9 to TRBJ2-5; TRBD1 matches at 10 bases. The V gene's germline CDR1 is SGDLS and CDR2 YYNGEE. This CDR3 is 15 amino acids long. The CDR3 protein is CASSVDRGLQEEQYF. Written as DNA, the CDR3 is TGTGCCAGCAGTGTAGACAGGGGGCTTCAGGAGGAGCAGTACTTC.

This chain links TRBV30 with TRBJ2-2; perhaps TRBD1 as D (6 bases). Trimming left V 4 bases short and J 6 bases short, with 21 bases between. The CDR3 runs 16 residues. Looked up from germline, CDR1 is GTSNPN and CDR2 is SVGIG (reference sequence). The CDR3 bases are TGTGCCTGGAAACCCGGCGAAGGGGGAGACGCCGGGGAGCTGTTTTTT. It is translated as CAWKPGEGGDAGELFF.

The genes are TRBV5-1 and TRBJ2-3; 7 bases align to TRBD1. The CDR3 is 15 residues long. Germline V gene lookup returns CDR1 SGHRS and CDR2 YFSETQ. V was pared by 1 base and J by 4 bases, with 6 bases of the junction left unmatched. CDR3 sequence reads: CASSLRQGSPDTQYF. The CDR3 bases are TGCGCCAGCAGCTTGAGACAGGGAAGCCCAGATACGCAGTATTTT. Full variable domain (outside the CDR3, taken from reference TRBV5-1 and TRBJ2-3): KAGVTQTPRYLIKTRGQQVTLSCSPISGHRSVSWYQQTPGQGLQFLFEYFSETQRNKGNFPGRFSGRQFSNSRSEMNVSTLELGDSALYLCASSLRQGSPDTQYFGPGTRLTVL.

J is TRBJ2-7 and V is TRBV28; the D gene is possibly TRBD2 (6 bases). Trimming left V 2 bases short and J 3 bases short, with 11 bases between. This CDR3 is built from 14 residues. Germline loops: CDR1 MDHEN, CDR2 SYDVKM. CDR3 residues: CASSLRGLHYEQYF. The CDR3, as DNA: TGTGCCAGCAGTTTACGGGGACTTCACTACGAGCAGTACTTC.

The chain has TRBV7-9 and TRBJ1-2; D unresolved. This CDR3 comprises 13 residues. V lost 1 base, J lost 9 bases, and 12 bases lay in between. Germline V gives CDR1 SEHNR, CDR2 FQNEAQ (reference sequence). CDR3 in amino acids: CASSLVGSRSYTF. The DNA for the CDR3 is TGTGCCAGCAGCTTAGTGGGCAGCCGGAGCTACACCTTC.

The V call is TRBV11-2, the J call TRBJ1-5, with D possibly TRBD1 on 6 matching bases. CDR1 and CDR2 (germline): SGHAT, FQNNGV. Trimming stripped 2 bases from V and 4 bases from J, with 6 bases between. This CDR3 contains 13 residues. CDR3 in amino acids: CASSLQGNQPQHF. DNA for the CDR3: TGTGCCAGCAGCTTACAGGGGAATCAGCCCCAGCATTTT.

The genes are TRBV19 and TRBJ2-5, with D possibly TRBD2 on 5 matching bases. Trimming removed 5 bases at V and 4 bases at J, with 17 bases between. This CDR3 is 15 amino acids long. Germline V gene sequence: CDR1 LNHDA, CDR2 SQIVND (reference sequence). CDR3 loop: CASSFADVGGETQYF. CDR3 nucleotides: TGTGCCAGTAGTTTTGCAGACGTCGGAGGAGAGACCCAGTACTTC.

This clone was counted a few times. The rearrangement uses TRBV30 and TRBJ2-3, with 10 bases that match TRBD2. The junction had 4 bases not matched to a gene; V was cut back by 0 bases and J by 1 base. The CDR3 length is 16 residues. The germline V gene encodes CDR1 GTSNPN and CDR2 SVGIG (reference sequence). For the CDR3, the DNA is TGTGCCTGGAGTGTACTAGCGGGGACCCGCACAGATACGCAGTATTTT. Its protein is CAWSVLAGTRTDTQYF.

V and J are TRBV4-1 and TRBJ1-4; possible D gene TRBD1, 6 bases. Trimming cost V 2 bases and J 3 bases, with 10 bases left between them. The CDR3 is 15 residues long. Germline-derived CDR1 and CDR2 are MGHRA and YSYEKL. The CDR3 DNA reads as TGCGCCAGCAGCCAATTTGGACAGCCTAATGAAAAACTGTTTTTT. This gives the protein CASSQFGQPNEKLFF.